What follows are 13 T cell receptor beta chains derived from one specimen sequenced in a study of PD-1 blockade in mismatch repair-deficient tumors. The table came from immunoSEQ multiplex PCR; TCRdb's copy has only in-frame clones and leaves some out. This table has 70,000 to 90,000 clones, roughly 80% appearing once. Sequencing used peripheral blood, obtained 44 weeks after starting pembrolizumab. These receptors were taken from an adult with mismatch repair-deficient cancer.

This clone was seen a handful of times. The chain joins TRBV6-6 to TRBJ2-5, with D perhaps matching TRBD2 (6 bases). Trimming cost V 2 bases and J 2 bases, with 12 bases left between them. Germline V gene lookup returns CDR1 MNHNY and CDR2 SVGAGI (reference sequence). The CDR3 is 15 amino acids. The CDR3 DNA follows: TGTGCCAGCAGTTACCGTAGTAGCGGACAAGAGACCCAGTACTTC. It encodes CASSYRSSGQETQYF.

This clone was seen a few times. The genes are TRBV5-4 and TRBJ2-7; the match to TRBD1 covers 10 bases. The germline gives CDR1 SGHNT, CDR2 YYREEE (reference sequence). The CDR3 runs 15 residues. Trimming took 1 base from V and 4 from J; bases not matched to a gene: 5. The DNA for the CDR3 is TGTGCCAGCAGCTTGAGTGGGGACAGGGGTTACGAGCAGTACTTC. Translated, it gives CASSLSGDRGYEQYF.

The chain couples TRBV19 to TRBJ1-2; 10 bases map to TRBD1. Germline V lookup: CDR1 LNHDA, CDR2 SQIVND (reference sequence). The junction had 4 bases not matched to a gene; V was cut back by 6 bases and J by 3 bases. This CDR3 has 14 residues. The CDR3 spells CASRLGQGDYGYTF. The CDR3 nucleotides read TGTGCCAGTAGGCTAGGACAGGGGGACTATGGCTACACCTTC. The complete variable domain, with remaining parts taken from reference TRBV19 and TRBJ1-2, reads DGGITQSPKYLFRKEGQNVTLSCEQNLNHDAMYWYRQDPGQGLRLIYYSQIVNDFQKGDIAEGYSVSREKKESFPLTVTSAQKNPTAFYLCASRLGQGDYGYTFGSGTRLTVV.

In this sample, this clone turned up once. The V gene is TRBV27, the J gene TRBJ2-7, with no clear D. V was clipped by 0 bases and J by 0 bases, with 6 bases between them. The CDR3 extends over 14 amino acids. Germline V CDR1 and CDR2: MNHEY, SMNVEV (reference sequence). Here the CDR3 DNA reads TGTGCCAGCAGTTTATCTGGGATCTCCTACGAGCAGTACTTC. Its protein product is CASSLSGISYEQYF.

This chain links TRBV18 with TRBJ1-1, with D possibly TRBD1 on 5 matching bases. V was trimmed by 8 bases and J by 1 base, leaving 17 bases between them. The CDR3 has 15 amino acids. Germline loops: CDR1 KGHSH, CDR2 LQKENI. The CDR3 DNA reads TGTGCCAGCCACCGGGAGGCAGGGAGGAACACTGAAGCTTTCTTT. Translated, it gives CASHREAGRNTEAFF.

This chain joins TRBV30 and TRBJ2-5, with D unresolved. CDR1 and CDR2 (germline): GTSNPN, SVGIG (reference sequence). With 0 bases removed from V and 1 base from J, the gap between germline ends came to 9 bases. This CDR3 is 14 amino acids long. CDR3 in amino acids: CAWSVLLFQETQYF. The CDR3 nucleotides read TGTGCCTGGAGTGTACTACTATTCCAAGAGACCCAGTACTTC.

The chain combines TRBV7-9 with TRBJ2-2; either TRBD1 or TRBD2 may supply D (6 bases each). Trimming shortened V by 5 bases and J by 6 bases, and 16 bases separated the two germline ends. Germline CDR1 and CDR2: SEHNR and FQNEAQ (reference sequence). The CDR3 extends over 15 amino acids. The CDR3 nucleotides are TGTGCCAGCAGCACAGGAAGGGGGGCCTCCGGGGAGCTGTTTTTT. It yields the protein CASSTGRGASGELFF.

The rearrangement uses TRBV14 and TRBJ2-1; 8 nucleotides align to TRBD1. The CDR3 is made up of 15 amino acids. Germline V gene data show CDR1 as SGHDN and CDR2 as FVKESK. V was clipped by 7 bases and J by 0 bases; unmatched bases: 5. DNA for the CDR3: TGTGCCAGCACAGGTCAGGGGGCCTCCTACAATGAGCAGTTCTTC. It encodes CASTGQGASYNEQFF.

The chain recombines TRBV7-9 with TRBJ2-5, with 8 bases that match TRBD2. The CDR3 consists of 15 residues. V was pared by 2 bases and J by 1 base, with 3 bases of the junction left unmatched. Germline-derived CDR1 and CDR2 are SEHNR and FQNEAQ (reference sequence). CDR3 loop: CASSLRGRPQETQYF. The CDR3 nucleotides read TGTGCCAGCAGCTTACGCGGGAGGCCCCAAGAGACCCAGTACTTC.

The chain has TRBV27 and TRBJ1-4, with 7 bases matching TRBD1. J was trimmed by 5 bases and V by 3 bases; bases with no gene match: 6. CDR1 MNHEY and CDR2 SMNVEV come from the germline V gene (reference sequence). CDR3 size: 15 residues. The CDR3 DNA follows: TGTGCCAGCAGTTTTTTAGGGGGCGGGAATGAAAAACTGTTTTTT. This codes for CASSFLGGGNEKLFF.

V usage is TRBV6-5 and J usage is TRBJ1-3; D gene unclear. CDR3 size: 15 residues. Trimming took off 2 bases at V and 0 bases at J, with 8 bases between the two ends. The V gene's germline CDR1 is MNHEY and CDR2 SVGAGI. In DNA, the CDR3 is TGTGCCAGCAGTTACGAGCGGAGCTCTGGAAACACCATATATTTT. Protein product: CASSYERSSGNTIYF.

This clone was counted once. This specimen includes other DNA sequences encoding the same CDR3. The DNA for the CDR3 is TGTGCCAGCACTAATAGTTATGAGCAGTTCTTC. It encodes CASTNSYEQFF. The rearrangement links TRBV2 to TRBJ2-1; D ambiguous. The CDR3 has 11 residues. In germline, CDR1 is SNHLY, CDR2 FYNNEI. Trimming removed 7 bases at V and 8 bases at J, with 9 bases between.

This chain joins TRBV7-2 and TRBJ2-1; tentatively, D is TRBD1 or TRBD2 (6 bases each). CDR3 length equals 14 residues. V lost 6 bases and J lost 10, with 19 bases in between. Germline CDR1 is SGHTA and CDR2 is FQGNSA. CDR3 amino acids: CASRWGALSREQFF. The CDR3 DNA is TGTGCCAGCAGATGGGGGGCCCTTTCGCGGGAGCAGTTCTTC.